Sequencing of this T cell receptor (beta chain) was carried out in a study of T cells in localized non-small cell lung cancer. Whole-study findings and limits: Median detection of top 100 tumor clones in adjacent lung was roughly 61 clones. Prolonged overall survival went with higher T cell density in the blood. Peak T cell clonality was found in uninvolved adjacent lung, exceeding tumor.

To note about this clone: Its antigen is as yet unknown.

Generated by immunoSEQ multiplex PCR, the TCRdb table keeps only in-frame clones and is missing some. This table holds 75,000 to 80,000 clones, 80% found once. V lost 8 bases, J lost 3 bases, and 17 bases stayed unmatched. Germline assignment: CDR1 SGHTA and CDR2 FQGNSA. This CDR3 has 17 residues. The TCR sequence derives from an older female donor with stage I lung adenocarcinoma. The chain has TRBV7-2 and TRBJ2-7; 9 bases agree with TRBD1. The sequencing used peripheral blood, collected before any cancer treatment. CDR3 protein: CASGPYPPGQGYYEQYF. The CDR3 nucleotides read TGTGCCAGCGGCCCCTATCCCCCGGGACAGGGCTACTACGAGCAGTACTTC. Filled out from reference TRBV7-2 and TRBJ2-7, the complete variable domain reads GAGVSQSPSNKVTEKGKDVELRCDPISGHTALYWYRQSLGQGLEFLIYFQGNSAPDKSGLPSDRFSAERTGGSVSTLTIQRTQQEDSAVYLCASGPYPPGQGYYEQYFGPGTRLTVT.